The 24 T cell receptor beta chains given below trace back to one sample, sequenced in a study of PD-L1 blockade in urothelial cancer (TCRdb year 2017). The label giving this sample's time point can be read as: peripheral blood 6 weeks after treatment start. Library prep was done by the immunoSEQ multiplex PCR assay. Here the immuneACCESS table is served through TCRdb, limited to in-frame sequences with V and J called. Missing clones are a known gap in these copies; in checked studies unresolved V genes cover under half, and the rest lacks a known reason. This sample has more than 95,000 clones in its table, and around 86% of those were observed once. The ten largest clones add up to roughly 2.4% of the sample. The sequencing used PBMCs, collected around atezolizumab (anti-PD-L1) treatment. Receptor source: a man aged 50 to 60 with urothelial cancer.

The CDR3 DNA sequence: TGCGCCAGCAGTGACCCGACTAGCGGGATCAACACCGGGGAGCTGTTTTTT. As protein: CASSDPTSGINTGELFF. The V call is TRBV10-1, the J call TRBJ2-2, with 11 nucleotides matching TRBD2. There are 17 residues in the CDR3. Looked up from germline, CDR1 is WNHNN and CDR2 is SYGVQD (reference sequence). Trimming at V came to 3 bases and at J to 2 bases, leaving 5 bases not matched to a gene.

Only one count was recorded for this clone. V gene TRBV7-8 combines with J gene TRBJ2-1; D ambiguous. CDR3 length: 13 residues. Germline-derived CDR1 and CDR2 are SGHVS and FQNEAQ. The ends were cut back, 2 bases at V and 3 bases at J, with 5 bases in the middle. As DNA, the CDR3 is TGTGCCAGCAGCTTAACAATCTACAATGAGCAGTTCTTC. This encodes CASSLTIYNEQFF. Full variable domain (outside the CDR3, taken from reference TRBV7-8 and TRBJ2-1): GAGVSQSPRYKVAKRGQDVALRCDPISGHVSLFWYQQALGQGPEFLTYFQNEAQLDKSGLPSDRFFAERPEGSVSTLKIQRTQQEDSAVYLCASSLTIYNEQFFGPGTRLTVL.

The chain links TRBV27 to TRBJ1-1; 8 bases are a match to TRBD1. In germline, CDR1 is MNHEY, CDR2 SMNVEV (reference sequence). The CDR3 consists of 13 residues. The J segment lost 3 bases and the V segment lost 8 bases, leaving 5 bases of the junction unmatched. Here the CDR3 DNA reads TGTGCCAGCCAGGGGGCCCTGGACACTGAAGCTTTCTTT. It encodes CASQGALDTEAFF.

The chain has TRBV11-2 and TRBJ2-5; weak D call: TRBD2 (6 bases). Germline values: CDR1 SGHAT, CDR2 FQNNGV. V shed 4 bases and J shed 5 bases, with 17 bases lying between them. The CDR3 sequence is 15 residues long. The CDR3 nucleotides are TGTGCCAGCAGCTATGAGGGTCAGCGGGTGGAGACCCAGTACTTC. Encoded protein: CASSYEGQRVETQYF.

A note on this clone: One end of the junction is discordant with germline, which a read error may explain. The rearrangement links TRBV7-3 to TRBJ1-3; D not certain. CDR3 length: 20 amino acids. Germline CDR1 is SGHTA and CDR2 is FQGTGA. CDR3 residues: CARSGEGSRPTPHSGNTIYF. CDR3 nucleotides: TGTGCCCGCAGCGGAGAGGGCAGTAGACCAACCCCCCACTCTGGAAACACCATATATTTT.

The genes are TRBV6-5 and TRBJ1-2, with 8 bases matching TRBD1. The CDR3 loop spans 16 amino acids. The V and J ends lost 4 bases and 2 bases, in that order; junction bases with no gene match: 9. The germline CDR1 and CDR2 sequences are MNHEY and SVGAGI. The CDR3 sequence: CASSLIPGQENYGYTF. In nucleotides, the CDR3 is TGTGCCAGCAGTTTAATTCCGGGACAGGAAAACTATGGCTACACCTTC.

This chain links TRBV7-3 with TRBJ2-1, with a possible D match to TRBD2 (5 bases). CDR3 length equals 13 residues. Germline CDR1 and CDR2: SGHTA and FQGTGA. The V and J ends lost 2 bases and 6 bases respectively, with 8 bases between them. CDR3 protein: CASSLGLGNEQFF. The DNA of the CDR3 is TGTGCCAGCAGCTTAGGACTGGGCAATGAGCAGTTCTTC. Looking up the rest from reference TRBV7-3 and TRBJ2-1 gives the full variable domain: GAGVSQTPSNKVTEKGKYVELRCDPISGHTALYWYRQSLGQGPEFLIYFQGTGAADDSGLPNDRFFAVRPEGSVSTLKIQRTERGDSAVYLCASSLGLGNEQFFGPGTRLTVL.

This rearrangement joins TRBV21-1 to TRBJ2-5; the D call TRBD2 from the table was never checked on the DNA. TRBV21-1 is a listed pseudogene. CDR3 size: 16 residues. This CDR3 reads CASSLLNGGAGETQYF. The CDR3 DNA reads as TGTGCCAGCAGCCTTCTTAATGGGGGGGCGGGAGAGACCCAGTACTTC.

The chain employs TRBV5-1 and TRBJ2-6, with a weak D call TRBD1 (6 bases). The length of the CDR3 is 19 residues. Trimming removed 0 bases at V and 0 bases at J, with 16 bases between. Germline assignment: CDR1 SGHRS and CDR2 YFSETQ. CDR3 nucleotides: TGCGCCAGCAGCTTGGCGGGGCCAGGGGAGCACTCTGGGGCCAACGTCCTGACTTTC. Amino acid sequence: CASSLAGPGEHSGANVLTF.

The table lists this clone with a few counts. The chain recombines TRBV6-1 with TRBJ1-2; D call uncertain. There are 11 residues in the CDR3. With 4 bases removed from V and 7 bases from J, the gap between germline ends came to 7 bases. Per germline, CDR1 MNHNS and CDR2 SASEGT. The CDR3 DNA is TGTGCCAGCAGTGTCCGGGGTGGCTACACCTTC. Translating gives CASSVRGGYTF.

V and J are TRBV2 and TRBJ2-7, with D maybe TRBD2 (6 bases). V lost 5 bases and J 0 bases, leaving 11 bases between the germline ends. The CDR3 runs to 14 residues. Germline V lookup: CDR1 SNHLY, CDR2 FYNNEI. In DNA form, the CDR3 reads TGTGCCAGCAGTCCGGGACTTTTCTCCTACGAGCAGTACTTC. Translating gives CASSPGLFSYEQYF.

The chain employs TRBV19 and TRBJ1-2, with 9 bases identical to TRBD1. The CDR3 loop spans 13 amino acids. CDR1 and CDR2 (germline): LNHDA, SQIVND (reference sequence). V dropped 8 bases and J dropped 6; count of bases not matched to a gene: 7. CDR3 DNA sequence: TGTGCCAGTCGTACAGGGGGCGCTGATGGCTACACCTTC. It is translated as CASRTGGADGYTF. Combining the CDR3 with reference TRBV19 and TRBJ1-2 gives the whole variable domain DGGITQSPKYLFRKEGQNVTLSCEQNLNHDAMYWYRQDPGQGLRLIYYSQIVNDFQKGDIAEGYSVSREKKESFPLTVTSAQKNPTAFYLCASRTGGADGYTFGSGTRLTVV.

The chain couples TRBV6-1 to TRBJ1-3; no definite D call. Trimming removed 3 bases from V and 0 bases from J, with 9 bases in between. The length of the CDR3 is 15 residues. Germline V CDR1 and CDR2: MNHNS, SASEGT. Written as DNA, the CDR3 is TGTGCCAGCAGTGAGCTCCGGAGCTCTGGAAACACCATATATTTT. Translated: CASSELRSSGNTIYF.

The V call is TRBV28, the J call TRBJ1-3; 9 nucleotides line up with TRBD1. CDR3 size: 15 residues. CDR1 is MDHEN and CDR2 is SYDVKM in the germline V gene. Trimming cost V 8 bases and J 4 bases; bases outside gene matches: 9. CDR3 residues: CASWRGQGTGNTIYF. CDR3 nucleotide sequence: TGTGCCAGCTGGCGGGGACAGGGAACGGGAAACACCATATATTTT.

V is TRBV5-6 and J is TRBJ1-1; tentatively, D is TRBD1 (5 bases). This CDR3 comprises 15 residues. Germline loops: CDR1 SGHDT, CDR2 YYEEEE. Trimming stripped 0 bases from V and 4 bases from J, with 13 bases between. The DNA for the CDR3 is TGTGCCAGCAGCTTGGAGGGGTGGATTGGCACTGAAGCTTTCTTT. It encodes CASSLEGWIGTEAFF.

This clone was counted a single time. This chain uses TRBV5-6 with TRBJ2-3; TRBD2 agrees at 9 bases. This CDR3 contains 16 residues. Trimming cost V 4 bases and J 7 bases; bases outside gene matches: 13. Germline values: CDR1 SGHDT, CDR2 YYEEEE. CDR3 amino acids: CASSPGRTSDGNTQYF. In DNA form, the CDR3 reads TGTGCCAGCAGCCCTGGAAGGACTAGCGATGGGAATACGCAGTATTTT.

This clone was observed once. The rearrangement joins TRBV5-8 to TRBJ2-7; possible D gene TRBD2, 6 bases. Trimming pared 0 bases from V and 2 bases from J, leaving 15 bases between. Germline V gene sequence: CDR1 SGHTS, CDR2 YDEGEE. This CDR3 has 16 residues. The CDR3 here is CASSLVAPGLAYEQYF. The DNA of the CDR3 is TGTGCCAGCAGCTTGGTGGCCCCGGGACTTGCCTACGAGCAGTACTTC.

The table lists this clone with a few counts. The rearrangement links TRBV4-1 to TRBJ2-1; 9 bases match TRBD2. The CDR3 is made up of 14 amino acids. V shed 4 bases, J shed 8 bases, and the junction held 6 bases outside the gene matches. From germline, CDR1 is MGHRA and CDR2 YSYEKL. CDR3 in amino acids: CASSPGLARDEQFF. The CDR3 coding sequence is TGCGCCAGCAGCCCGGGACTAGCCCGCGATGAGCAGTTCTTC.

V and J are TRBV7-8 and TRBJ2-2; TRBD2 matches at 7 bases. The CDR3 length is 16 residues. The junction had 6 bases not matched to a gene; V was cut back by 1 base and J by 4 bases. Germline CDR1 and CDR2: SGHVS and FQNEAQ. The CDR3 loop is CASSLGKGLSTGELFF. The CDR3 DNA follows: TGTGCCAGCAGCTTAGGGAAGGGACTATCCACCGGGGAGCTGTTTTTT.

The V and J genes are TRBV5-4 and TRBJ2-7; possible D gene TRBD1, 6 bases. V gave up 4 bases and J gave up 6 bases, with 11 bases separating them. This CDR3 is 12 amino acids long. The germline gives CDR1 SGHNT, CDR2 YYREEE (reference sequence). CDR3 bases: TGTGCCAGCAGCATGGACAGTCTCGAGCAGTACTTC. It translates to CASSMDSLEQYF. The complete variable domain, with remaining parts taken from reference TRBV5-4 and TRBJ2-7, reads ETGVTQSPTHLIKTRGQQVTLRCSSQSGHNTVSWYQQALGQGPQFIFQYYREEENGRGNFPPRFSGLQFPNYSSELNVNALELDDSALYLCASSMDSLEQYFGPGTRLTVT.

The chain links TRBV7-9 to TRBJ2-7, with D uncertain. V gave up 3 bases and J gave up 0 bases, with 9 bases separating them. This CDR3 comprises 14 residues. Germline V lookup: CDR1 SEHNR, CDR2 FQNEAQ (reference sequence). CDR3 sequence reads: CASSFPGDSYEQYF. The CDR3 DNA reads TGTGCCAGCAGCTTCCCGGGTGACTCCTACGAGCAGTACTTC.

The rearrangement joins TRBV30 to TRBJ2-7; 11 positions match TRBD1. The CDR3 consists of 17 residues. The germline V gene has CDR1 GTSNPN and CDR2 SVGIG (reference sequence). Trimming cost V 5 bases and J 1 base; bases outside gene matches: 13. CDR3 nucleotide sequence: TGTGCCTGGCTCCCCGCGAACCGGGACAGGGGGTCCTACGAGCAGTACTTC. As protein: CAWLPANRDRGSYEQYF.

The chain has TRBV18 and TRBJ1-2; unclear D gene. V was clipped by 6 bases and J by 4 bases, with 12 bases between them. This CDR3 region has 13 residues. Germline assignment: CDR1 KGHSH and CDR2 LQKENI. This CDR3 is CASSPVSGYGYTF. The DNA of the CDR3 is TGTGCCAGCTCCCCCGTTTCGGGCTATGGCTACACCTTC.

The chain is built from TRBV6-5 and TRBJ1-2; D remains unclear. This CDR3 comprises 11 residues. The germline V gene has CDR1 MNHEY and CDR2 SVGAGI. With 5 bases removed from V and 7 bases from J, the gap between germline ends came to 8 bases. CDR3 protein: CASSLVSGYTF. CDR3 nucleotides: TGTGCCAGCAGTCTGGTGAGTGGCTACACCTTC.